This TCR beta chain was sequenced during a study of blood T cell repertoires in COVID-19. Whole-study context: Collection of acute and convalescent COVID-19 samples took place in the United States, Italy and Spain.

Seattle patients were enrolled during active infection and followed longitudinally. This CDR3 spans 18 amino acids. CDR1 MDHEN and CDR2 SYDVKM come from the germline V gene. V lost 1 base to trimming and J lost 3 bases, with 21 bases between them. Original data processing: Researchers report that nucleated cell counts were estimated from reference gene primer amplification. Sequencing used immunoSEQ multiplex PCR; TCRdb keeps in-frame clones, though not all of them. The V and J calls and the clone size are those of that table, but D and trimming were determined from the DNA. The table includes 270,000 or so clones, around 92% detected once.

The source is a woman aged 30 to 39 with COVID-19, enrolled during active disease. The chain links TRBV28 to TRBJ1-1; a weak D match, TRBD1 (5 bases). The sequenced material came from peripheral blood. CDR3 protein: CASSLYPPRRAGDTEAFF. DNA for the CDR3: TGTGCCAGCAGTTTATATCCTCCCCGAAGGGCGGGGGACACTGAAGCTTTCTTT.